Presented here are 16 T cell receptor beta chains from one specimen sequenced in a study of blood T cells in healthy people across ages. With a J-beta primer mix and a sample-barcoded 5' primer, a second PCR ran 7 to 11 cycles. TCRdb reanalysed the 5' RACE reads using MiXCR and keeps one entry per CDR3 protein. The data contain some 700,000 distinct CDR3 sequences, about 20% of them singletons. The sequenced sample was blood. These TCRs come from a man in his 70s in good health.

The chain links TRBV10-1 to TRBJ2-5; maybe TRBD2 (6 bases). The last part of the DNA fits TRBJ2-7 better; the J call may be wrong. The CDR3 loop spans 14 amino acids. The germline V gene encodes CDR1 WNHNN and CDR2 SYGVQD (reference sequence). The DNA of the CDR3 is TGCGCCAGCAGTGACGGAGGGCTCTCCTACGAGCAGTACTTC. This gives the protein CASSDGGLSYEQYF.

This clonotype has a handful of counts. This chain connects TRBV6-6 to TRBJ1-2; 10 nucleotides match TRBD1. V shed 6 bases, J shed 7 bases, and the junction held 14 bases outside the gene matches. Germline V gene data show CDR1 as MNHNY and CDR2 as SVGAGI (reference sequence). The CDR3 is 16 residues long. This CDR3 reads CASRLSGQGETFGYTF. Here the CDR3 DNA reads TGTGCCAGCAGACTATCCGGACAGGGGGAAACTTTTGGCTACACCTTC.

The V and J genes are TRBV19 and TRBJ1-2; 7 nucleotides align to TRBD1. Germline V gene data show CDR1 as LNHDA and CDR2 as SQIVND (reference sequence). The CDR3 is 13 amino acids. After removal of 10 bases from V and 3 bases from J, the junction contained 8 bases not matched to a gene. The CDR3 is CATSSGQHYGYTF. CDR3 DNA sequence: TGTGCCACCTCCTCGGGACAGCACTATGGCTACACCTTC.

The chain joins TRBV11-2 to TRBJ2-2; 7 nucleotides align to TRBD2. Unmatched junction bases numbered 5, after V lost 1 base and J lost 6 bases. The germline V gene has CDR1 SGHAT and CDR2 FQNNGV. The CDR3 contains 15 residues. The DNA for the CDR3 is TGTGCCAGCAGCTTAGGGCTAGCGGTCCCCGGGGAGCTGTTTTTT. This sequence encodes CASSLGLAVPGELFF.

V is TRBV6-1 and J is TRBJ2-1; perhaps TRBD1 as D (5 bases). The CDR3 has 15 amino acids. Trimming shortened V by 2 bases and J by 5 bases, and 13 bases separated the two germline ends. Looked up from germline, CDR1 is MNHNS and CDR2 is SASEGT. The CDR3 DNA is TGTGCCAGCAGTGAAAGTGGGGCCAGCCACAATGAGCAGTTCTTC. This translates into CASSESGASHNEQFF.

This clonotype was seen ten or more times. This chain joins TRBV6-5 and TRBJ1-2; D is possibly TRBD1 (6 bases). Trimming pared 6 bases from V and 8 bases from J, leaving 16 bases between. The length of the CDR3 is 13 residues. CDR1 and CDR2 from the germline V gene are MNHEY and SVGAGI. The CDR3 bases are TGTGCCAGCAGCCTGAACAGGGACGGCGGCTACACCTTC. Encoded protein: CASSLNRDGGYTF.

The V and J genes are TRBV5-6 and TRBJ1-4; D may be TRBD1 (6 bases). The CDR3 contains 15 residues. Deletions cut 2 bases from V and 6 bases from J, with 14 bases between. CDR1 SGHDT and CDR2 YYEEEE come from the germline V gene. CDR3 region: CASSLFTGRDEKLFF. The CDR3 nucleotides read TGTGCCAGCAGCTTATTTACAGGGAGGGATGAAAAACTGTTTTTT.

The table lists this clonotype with a few counts. The V gene is TRBV3-1, the J gene TRBJ2-1; TRBD2 matches 13 bases. The germline V gene encodes CDR1 LGHDT and CDR2 YNNKEL (reference sequence). Trimming at V came to 4 bases and at J to 3 bases, leaving 9 bases not matched to a gene. The CDR3 runs 18 residues. The CDR3 DNA is TGTGCCAGCAGCCCGCCTCCGGGACTAGCGGGAAGCTACAATGAGCAGTTCTTC. This sequence encodes CASSPPPGLAGSYNEQFF.

The chain uses TRBV10-3 and TRBJ2-6, with TRBD1 matching over 9 bases. V was clipped by 2 bases and J by 2 bases; unmatched bases: 4. The CDR3 is 17 amino acids. The germline CDR1 and CDR2 sequences are ENHRY and SYGVKD. In DNA form, the CDR3 reads TGTGCCATCAGTGAGACAGGGGGCGCGACTGGGGCCAACGTCCTGACTTTC. This translates into CAISETGGATGANVLTF.

The V and J genes are TRBV5-1 and TRBJ2-7; TRBD1 agrees at 7 bases. This CDR3 region has 14 residues. In germline, CDR1 is SGHRS, CDR2 YFSETQ. V shed 3 bases, J shed 6 bases, and the junction held 9 bases outside the gene matches. The DNA of the CDR3 is TGCGCCAGCAGCTACAGGGGCATCACGAGCGAGCAGTACTTC. Protein product: CASSYRGITSEQYF. The full variable domain, its missing parts supplied by reference TRBV5-1 and TRBJ2-7, is KAGVTQTPRYLIKTRGQQVTLSCSPISGHRSVSWYQQTPGQGLQFLFEYFSETQRNKGNFPGRFSGRQFSNSRSEMNVSTLELGDSALYLCASSYRGITSEQYFGPGTRLTVT.

This clonotype came up many times. The chain combines TRBV18 with TRBJ2-7, with 9 bases fitting TRBD1. With 6 bases clipped from V and 0 bases from J, the junction kept 6 bases outside the gene matches. The germline V gene encodes CDR1 KGHSH and CDR2 LQKENI. The length of the CDR3 is 15 residues. CDR3 bases: TGTGCCAGCTCCCCCGGGACAGGGCTCTCCTACGAGCAGTACTTC. Amino acids: CASSPGTGLSYEQYF.

The V and J genes are TRBV6-5 and TRBJ2-4; D may be TRBD2 (5 bases). The length of the CDR3 is 12 residues. Trimming took 6 bases from V and 9 from J, leaving 12 bases between them. The germline CDR1 and CDR2 sequences are MNHEY and SVGAGI. The CDR3 DNA reads TGTGCCAGCAGCCGCAACGGGATCATTCAGTACTTC. Protein sequence: CASSRNGIIQYF.

The rearrangement uses TRBV29-1 and TRBJ2-5, with 8 bases matching TRBD1. Per the germline V gene, CDR1 is SQVTM and CDR2 is ANQGSEA. The CDR3 covers 13 residues. V gave up 6 bases and J gave up 2 bases; unmatched junction bases: 5. The CDR3 here is CSVARGLQETQYF. The CDR3, as DNA: TGCAGCGTAGCCAGGGGGCTACAAGAGACCCAGTACTTC.

This sequence joins TRBV7-6 and TRBJ2-3, with D hard to call. V dropped 5 bases and J dropped 9 bases, with 12 bases sitting between them. CDR1 is SGHVS, CDR2 FNYEAQ, per germline. This CDR3 comprises 12 residues. The CDR3 DNA follows: TGTGCCAGCAGCCCTGTGGCACGGACGCAGTATTTT. Translation: CASSPVARTQYF.

The chain couples TRBV7-2 to TRBJ1-5; the match to TRBD1 covers 7 bases. Germline-derived CDR1 and CDR2 are SGHTA and FQGNSA. The V and J ends lost 2 bases and 4 bases, in that order; junction bases with no gene match: 8. The CDR3 sequence is 16 residues long. The CDR3 loop is CASSLIDRAGNQPQHF. The CDR3 nucleotides are TGTGCCAGCAGCTTAATAGACAGGGCTGGAAATCAGCCCCAGCATTTT.

This sequence joins TRBV12-3 or TRBV12-4 and TRBJ2-1; 7 bases align to TRBD2. The V and J ends lost 6 bases and 0 bases, in that order; junction bases with no gene match: 17. The CDR3 loop spans 19 amino acids. CDR3 bases: TGTGCCAGCAGCCTTTGGAGGCGGGAGTGGGAGTTCTCCTACAATGAGCAGTTCTTC. Its protein product is CASSLWRREWEFSYNEQFF.